The 12 T cell receptor beta chains in this list originate from one sample, sequenced in a study of regulatory T cells in long-lasting Graves disease (dated by TCRdb to the early 2020s). Library preparation employed multiplex PCR. The instrument given in TCRdb is Illumina HiSeq 4000. To build TCR beta libraries, CDR3 regions were amplified by Arm-PCR using iRepertoire HTBI primers. TCRdb reanalyzed the raw reads on its own, using fastp at Q25 for trimming and MiXCR for clone calling, and kept in-frame beta chains. Each entry is one CDR3 protein sequence, shown with its most common DNA and genes. The sample table contains about 540,000 distinct CDR3 sequences; only one count was recorded for 13% of them. Approximately 9.3% of the sample comes from the top ten. In light of the paper, this sample's time point label describes: newly diagnosed GD, antithyroid drugs for less than 3 months. For both TCR sequencing and RNA sequencing, RNA was extracted from PBMCs in TRIzol.

The sample was also reused in another study, on T cells in Graves' hyperthyroidism and ophthalmopathy.

The sample in question was peripheral blood mononuclear cells (PBMCs), obtained at new diagnosis, from a patient treated with antithyroid drugs. These receptors all stem from a man aged 25 to 40 with Graves disease. Donor details come from another sample of the same person, matched by shared clones.

This clonotype was seen many times. The CDR3 protein is CATRRGSQETQYF. CDR3 bases: TGTGCCACCAGAAGGGGGTCCCAAGAGACCCAGTACTTC. V is TRBV7-2 and J is TRBJ2-5; D may be TRBD1 (6 bases). Germline values: CDR1 SGHTA, CDR2 FQGNSA. The CDR3 has 13 amino acids. Trimming stripped 10 bases from V and 1 base from J, with 13 bases between.

This clonotype was seen at least ten times. The chain carries TRBV5-1 and TRBJ1-1; possibly TRBD1 for D (5 bases). V was shortened by 3 bases and J by 1 base, with 10 bases between the two germline ends. CDR3 size: 14 residues. Germline CDR1 SGHRS, CDR2 YFSETQ. The CDR3 region has the DNA TGCGCCAGCAGCTGGGGGTCGGGGAACACTGAAGCTTTCTTT. Translating it yields CASSWGSGNTEAFF.

The sample holds many counts of this clonotype. The rearrangement joins TRBV20-1 to TRBJ1-2; weak D call: TRBD1 (5 bases). The CDR3 totals 13 residues. The germline V and J ends were trimmed by 4 bases and 0 bases, with 9 bases remaining between them. Germline loops: CDR1 DFQATT, CDR2 SNEGSKA (reference sequence). Here the CDR3 DNA reads TGCAGTGCTATGGGGGAAACTAACTATGGCTACACCTTC. It translates to CSAMGETNYGYTF.

Ten or more counts support this clonotype. CDR3 protein: CSASGGIGELFF. The CDR3 nucleotides read TGCAGTGCTAGTGGAGGGATCGGGGAGCTGTTTTTT. The chain uses TRBV20-1 and TRBJ2-2, with D maybe TRBD2 (6 bases). This CDR3 spans 12 amino acids. The V gene lost 3 bases and the J gene lost 7 bases, with 9 bases spanning the gap. The germline CDR1 and CDR2 sequences are DFQATT and SNEGSKA (reference sequence).

Comment on this clonotype: No conserved phenylalanine or tryptophan ends this CDR3, so it is likely a read error. The chain carries TRBV12-3 or TRBV12-4 and TRBJ2-1; a weak D match, TRBD2 (6 bases). The J call may be faulty, since TRBJ2-5 better matches the DNA end. This CDR3 is built from 13 residues. The chain's CDR3 is CASTPVGGETQYL. The CDR3 DNA reads as TGTGCCAGCACCCCCGTGGGGGGAGAGACCCAGTACCTC.

Many counts were recorded for this clonotype. V is TRBV20-1 and J is TRBJ2-5, with D perhaps matching TRBD2 (6 bases). The germline gives CDR1 DFQATT, CDR2 SNEGSKA (reference sequence). The CDR3 is 15 residues long. The V end lost 0 bases, the J end lost 1 base, and 12 bases lay between the germline ends. In DNA, the CDR3 is TGCAGTGCTAGAGAGGGGGGTACAGCCCAAGAGACCCAGTACTTC. Translating gives CSAREGGTAQETQYF.

This clonotype appeared many times. V is TRBV7-2 and J is TRBJ2-7; TRBD2 is a possible D gene (6 bases). The germline gives CDR1 SGHTA, CDR2 FQGNSA. The ends were cut back, 5 bases at V and 0 bases at J, with 14 bases in the middle. CDR3 length equals 15 residues. The CDR3 sequence: CASSQQAGHSYEQYF. In nucleotides, the CDR3 is TGTGCCAGCAGCCAACAAGCGGGCCACTCCTACGAGCAGTACTTC.

For the CDR3, the DNA is TGTGCCAGCAGTTTAAGGACTAGCGTGTCCGGGGAGCTGTTTTTT. Protein: CASSLRTSVSGELFF. The chain recombines TRBV27 with TRBJ2-2, with 9 bases identical to TRBD2. Germline values: CDR1 MNHEY, CDR2 SMNVEV (reference sequence). This CDR3 region has 15 residues. Losses at the gene ends were 2 bases for V and 6 bases for J; bases not matched to a gene: 4.

This clonotype came up many times. One junction end does not reproduce the germline sequence, and a read error may be involved. This chain links TRBV5-1 with TRBJ2-2, with unresolved D. This CDR3 region has 14 residues. CDR1 is SGHRS and CDR2 is YFSETQ in the germline V gene. The CDR3 loop reads CASSHPRNTGELFF. The CDR3 nucleotides are TGTGCCAGCAGCCACCCCCGAAACACCGGGGAGCTGTTTTTT.

This chain links TRBV12-3 or TRBV12-4 with TRBJ1-1, with D unclear. With 5 bases removed from V and 8 bases from J, the gap between germline ends came to 15 bases. The CDR3 sequence is 13 residues long. CDR3: CASSPSWHPEAFF. CDR3 DNA: TGTGCCAGCAGTCCGAGTTGGCACCCGGAAGCTTTCTTT.

At least ten counts were recorded for this clonotype. This chain uses TRBV6-1 with TRBJ2-2; the match to TRBD1 covers 8 bases. This CDR3 comprises 13 residues. With V trimmed by 10 bases and J by 7 bases, 8 bases remained unmatched. Germline-derived CDR1 and CDR2 are MNHNS and SASEGT. The CDR3 DNA reads as TGTGCCACCGACAGGGGAACGGTCGGGGAGCTGTTTTTT. This encodes CATDRGTVGELFF.

This clonotype was counted at least ten times. This sequence joins TRBV2 and TRBJ2-7, with D unclear. Germline V lookup: CDR1 SNHLY, CDR2 FYNNEI. V lost 6 bases to trimming and J lost 2 bases, with 14 bases between them. The CDR3 runs 14 residues. CDR3 protein: CASRIGGNAYEQYF. CDR3 in DNA: TGTGCCAGCAGGATTGGCGGTAACGCCTACGAGCAGTACTTC.